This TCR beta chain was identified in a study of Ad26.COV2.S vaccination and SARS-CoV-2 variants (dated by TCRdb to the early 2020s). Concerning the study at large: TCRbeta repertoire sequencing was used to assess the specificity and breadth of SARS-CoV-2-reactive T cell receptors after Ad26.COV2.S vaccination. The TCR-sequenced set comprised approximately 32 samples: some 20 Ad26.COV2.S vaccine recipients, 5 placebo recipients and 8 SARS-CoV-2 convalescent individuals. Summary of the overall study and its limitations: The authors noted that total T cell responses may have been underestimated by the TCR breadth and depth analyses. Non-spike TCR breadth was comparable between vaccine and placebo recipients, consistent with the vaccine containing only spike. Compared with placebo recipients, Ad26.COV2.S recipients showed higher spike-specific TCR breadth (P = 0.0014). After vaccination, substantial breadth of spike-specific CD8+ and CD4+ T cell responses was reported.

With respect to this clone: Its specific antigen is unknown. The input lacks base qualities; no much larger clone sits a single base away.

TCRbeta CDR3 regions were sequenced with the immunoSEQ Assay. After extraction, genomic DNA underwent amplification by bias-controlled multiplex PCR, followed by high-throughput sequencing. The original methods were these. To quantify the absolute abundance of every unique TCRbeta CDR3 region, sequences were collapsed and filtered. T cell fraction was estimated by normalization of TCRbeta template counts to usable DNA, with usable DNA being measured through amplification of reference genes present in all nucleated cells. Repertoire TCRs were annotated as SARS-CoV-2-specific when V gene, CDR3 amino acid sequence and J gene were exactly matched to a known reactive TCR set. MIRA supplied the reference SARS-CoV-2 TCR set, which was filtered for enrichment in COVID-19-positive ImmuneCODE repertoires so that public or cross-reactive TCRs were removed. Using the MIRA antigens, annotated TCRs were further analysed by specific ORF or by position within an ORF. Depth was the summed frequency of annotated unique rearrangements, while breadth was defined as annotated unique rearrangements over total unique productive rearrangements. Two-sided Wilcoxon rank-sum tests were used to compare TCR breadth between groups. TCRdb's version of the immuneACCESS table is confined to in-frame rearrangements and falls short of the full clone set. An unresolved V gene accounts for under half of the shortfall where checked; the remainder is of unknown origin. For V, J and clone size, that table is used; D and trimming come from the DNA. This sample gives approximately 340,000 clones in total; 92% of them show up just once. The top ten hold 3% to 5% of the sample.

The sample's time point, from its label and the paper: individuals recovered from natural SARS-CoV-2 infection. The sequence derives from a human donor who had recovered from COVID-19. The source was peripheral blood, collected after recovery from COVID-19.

The CDR3 region has the sequence CASGKARTEKLFF. Here is the DNA: TGTGCCAGCGGCAAGGCCAGGACAGAAAAACTGTTTTTT. Recombination connected TRBV7-3 to TRBJ1-4; the D gene is perhaps TRBD1, on 5 matching bases. The CDR3 contains 13 residues, cysteine and phenylalanine counted. Kept here is only the CDR3 DNA, which spans 39 bases and is read in frame from base 1. The germline V gene yields SGHTA for CDR1 and FQGTGA for CDR2. Between the V and J ends, shortened by 8 bases and 8 bases respectively, the junction contains 15 bases.